This T cell receptor beta chain was found in a study of chemoradiotherapy in HPV16-positive cancers. Repeated repertoire sampling spanned the course of chemoradiotherapy. In regard to this clone: As yet, its antigen is unknown. Other DNA sequences in this specimen translate into the identical CDR3.

Generated by immunoSEQ multiplex PCR, the TCRdb table keeps only in-frame clones and is missing some. The data contain 14,000 or so clones, roughly 63% of them singletons. Study-level points and caveats: HPV-responsive T-cell expansion during chemoradiotherapy was linked to improved recurrence-free survival in HPV16-positive patients. Candidate HPV-specific clones and E7-related TCR motifs grew in tumor during treatment.

The biological material was taken from a patient who underwent chemoradiotherapy. The TCR was taken from a human donor with HPV-associated anogenital cancer.

This CDR3 is CASSLDMNTEAFF. The CDR3, as DNA: TGTGCCAGCAGCCTCGACATGAACACTGAAGCTTTCTTT. The chain is built from TRBV7-9 and TRBJ1-1; D unclear. Between the trimmed V and J ends, which lost 5 bases and 0 bases, there was a span of 7 bases. This CDR3 is built from 13 residues. Germline CDR1 SEHNR, CDR2 FQNEAQ (reference sequence).